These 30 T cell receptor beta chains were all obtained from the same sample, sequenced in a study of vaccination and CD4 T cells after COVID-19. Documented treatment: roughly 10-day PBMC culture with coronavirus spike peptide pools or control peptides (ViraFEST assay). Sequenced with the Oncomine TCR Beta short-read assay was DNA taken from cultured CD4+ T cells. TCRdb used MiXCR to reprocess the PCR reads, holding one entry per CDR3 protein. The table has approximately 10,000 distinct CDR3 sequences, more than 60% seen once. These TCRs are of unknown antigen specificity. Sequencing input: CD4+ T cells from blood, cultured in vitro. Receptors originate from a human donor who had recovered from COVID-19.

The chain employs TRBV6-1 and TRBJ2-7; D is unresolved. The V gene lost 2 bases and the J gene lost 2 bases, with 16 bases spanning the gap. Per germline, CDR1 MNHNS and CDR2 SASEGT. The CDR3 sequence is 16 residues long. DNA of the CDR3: TGTGCCAGCAGTGAACAGATCACGAAAAGCGCCTACGAGCAGTACTTC. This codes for CASSEQITKSAYEQYF.

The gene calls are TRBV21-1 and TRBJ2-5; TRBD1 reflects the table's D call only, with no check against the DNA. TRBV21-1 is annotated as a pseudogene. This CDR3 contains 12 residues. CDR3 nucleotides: TGTGCCAGCACCAGACAGCAAGAGACCCAGTACTTC. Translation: CASTRQQETQYF.

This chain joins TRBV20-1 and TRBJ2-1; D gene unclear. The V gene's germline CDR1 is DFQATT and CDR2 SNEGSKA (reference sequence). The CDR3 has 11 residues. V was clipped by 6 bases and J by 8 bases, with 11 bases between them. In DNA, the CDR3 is TGCAGTGCCAGATGGGGTTATGAGCAGTTCTTC. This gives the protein CSARWGYEQFF.

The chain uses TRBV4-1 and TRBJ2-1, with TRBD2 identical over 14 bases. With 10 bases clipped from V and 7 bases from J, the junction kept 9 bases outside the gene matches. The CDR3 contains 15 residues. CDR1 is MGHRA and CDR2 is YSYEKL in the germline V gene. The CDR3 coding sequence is TGCGCCACCCGAACCGGACTAGCGGGGGGTAATGAGCAGTTCTTC. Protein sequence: CATRTGLAGGNEQFF.

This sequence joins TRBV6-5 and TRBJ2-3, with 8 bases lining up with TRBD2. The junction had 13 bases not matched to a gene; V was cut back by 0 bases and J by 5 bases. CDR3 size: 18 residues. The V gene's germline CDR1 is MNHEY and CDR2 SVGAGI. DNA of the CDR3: TGTGCCAGCAGTTACTCCCCCCTGCCGGGGGGGCTTGTAGATACGCAGTATTTT. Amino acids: CASSYSPLPGGLVDTQYF.

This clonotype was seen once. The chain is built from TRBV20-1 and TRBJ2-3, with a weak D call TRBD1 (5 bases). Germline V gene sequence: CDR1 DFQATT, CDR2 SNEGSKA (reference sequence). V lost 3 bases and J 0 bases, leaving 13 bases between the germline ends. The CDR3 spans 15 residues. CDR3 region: CSARERTTSTDTQYF. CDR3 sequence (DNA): TGCAGTGCTAGGGAGAGGACAACTAGCACAGATACGCAGTATTTT.

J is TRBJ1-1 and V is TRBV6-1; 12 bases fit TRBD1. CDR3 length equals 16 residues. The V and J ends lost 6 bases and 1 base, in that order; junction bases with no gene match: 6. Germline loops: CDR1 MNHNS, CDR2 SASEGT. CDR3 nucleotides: TGTGCCAGCAGAAGGGACAGGGGGCCTTCGAACACTGAAGCTTTCTTT. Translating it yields CASRRDRGPSNTEAFF.

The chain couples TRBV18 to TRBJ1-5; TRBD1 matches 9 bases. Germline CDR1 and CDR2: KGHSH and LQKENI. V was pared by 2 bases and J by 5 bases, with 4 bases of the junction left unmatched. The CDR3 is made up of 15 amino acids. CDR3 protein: CASSPLQGAHQPQHF. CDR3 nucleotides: TGTGCCAGCTCACCATTACAGGGGGCCCATCAGCCCCAGCATTTT. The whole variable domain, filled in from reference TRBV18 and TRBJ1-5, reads NAGVMQNPRHLVRRRGQEARLRCSPMKGHSHVYWYRQLPEEGLKFMVYLQKENIIDESGMPKERFSAEFPKEGPSILRIQQVVRGDSAAYFCASSPLQGAHQPQHFGDGTRLSIL.

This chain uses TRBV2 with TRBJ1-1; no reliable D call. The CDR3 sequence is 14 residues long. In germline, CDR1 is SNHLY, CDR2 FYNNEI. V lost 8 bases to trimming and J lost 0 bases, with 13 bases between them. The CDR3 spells CASYRAEMNTEAFF. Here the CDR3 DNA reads TGTGCCAGCTATAGGGCAGAGATGAACACTGAAGCTTTCTTT.

CDR3: CSARAGGPGKQYF. As DNA, the CDR3 is TGCAGTGCTAGGGCGGGGGGCCCCGGGAAGCAGTACTTC. This chain connects TRBV20-1 to TRBJ2-7; TRBD2 matches 8 bases. V lost 3 bases and J lost 8; bases outside the gene matches: 9. Germline assignment: CDR1 DFQATT and CDR2 SNEGSKA (reference sequence). The CDR3 length is 13 residues.

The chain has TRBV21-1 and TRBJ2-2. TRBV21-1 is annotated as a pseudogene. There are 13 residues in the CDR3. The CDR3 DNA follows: TGTGCCAGCAGCAAAAAGCAGGTTGGGGAGCTGTTTTTT. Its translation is CASSKKQVGELFF.

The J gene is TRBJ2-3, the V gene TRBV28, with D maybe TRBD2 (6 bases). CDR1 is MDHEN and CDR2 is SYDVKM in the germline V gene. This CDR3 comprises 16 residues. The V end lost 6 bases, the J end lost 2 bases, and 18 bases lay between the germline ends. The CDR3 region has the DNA TGTGCCAGCAGATTCGAGAGCGGGCGAATCACAGATACGCAGTATTTT. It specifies CASRFESGRITDTQYF.

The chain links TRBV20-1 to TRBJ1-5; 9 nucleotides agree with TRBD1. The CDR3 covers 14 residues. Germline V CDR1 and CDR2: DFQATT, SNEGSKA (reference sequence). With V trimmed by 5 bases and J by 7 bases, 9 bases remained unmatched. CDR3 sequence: CSAAQGAFRQPQHF. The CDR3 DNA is TGCAGTGCTGCACAGGGGGCGTTTCGGCAGCCCCAGCATTTT.

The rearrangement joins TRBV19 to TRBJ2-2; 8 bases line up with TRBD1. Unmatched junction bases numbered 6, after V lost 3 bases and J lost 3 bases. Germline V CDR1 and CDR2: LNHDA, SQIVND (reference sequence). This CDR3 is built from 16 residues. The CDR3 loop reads CASSIWSGGYTGELFF. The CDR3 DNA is TGTGCCAGTAGTATTTGGTCAGGGGGCTACACCGGGGAGCTGTTTTTT.

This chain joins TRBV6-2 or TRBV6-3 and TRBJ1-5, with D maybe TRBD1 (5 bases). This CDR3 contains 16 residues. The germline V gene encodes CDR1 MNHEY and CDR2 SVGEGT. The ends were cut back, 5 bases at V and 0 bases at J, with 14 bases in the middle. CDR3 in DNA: TGTGCCAGCAGTAAGACGGGGGGACTTAGCAATCAGCCCCAGCATTTT. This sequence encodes CASSKTGGLSNQPQHF.

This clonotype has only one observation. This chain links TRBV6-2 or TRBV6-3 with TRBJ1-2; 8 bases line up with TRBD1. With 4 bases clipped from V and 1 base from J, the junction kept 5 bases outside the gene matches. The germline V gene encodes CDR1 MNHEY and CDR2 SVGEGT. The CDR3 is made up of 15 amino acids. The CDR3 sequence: CASSSLDRVNYGYTF. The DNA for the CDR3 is TGTGCCAGCAGTTCCCTGGACAGGGTTAACTATGGCTACACCTTC.

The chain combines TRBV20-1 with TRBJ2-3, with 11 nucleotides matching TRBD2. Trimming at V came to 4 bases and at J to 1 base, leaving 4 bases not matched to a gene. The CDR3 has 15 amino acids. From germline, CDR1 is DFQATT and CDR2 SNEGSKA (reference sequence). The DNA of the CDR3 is TGCAGTGCTACCGTAGCGGGGGGGCGCACAGATACGCAGTATTTT. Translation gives CSATVAGGRTDTQYF.

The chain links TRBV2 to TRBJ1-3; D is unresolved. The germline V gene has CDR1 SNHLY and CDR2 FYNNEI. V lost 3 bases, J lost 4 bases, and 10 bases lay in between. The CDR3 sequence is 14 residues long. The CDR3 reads CASSEGPRGNTIYF. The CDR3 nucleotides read TGTGCCAGCAGTGAGGGTCCTCGGGGAAACACCATATATTTT.

CDR3 sequence (DNA): TGTGCCAGCAGTTCGGGAGATAGCTATGGCTACACCTTC. It specifies CASSSGDSYGYTF. The rearrangement uses TRBV28 and TRBJ1-2; unclear D gene. V lost 4 bases to trimming and J lost 4 bases, with 10 bases between them. The germline V gene encodes CDR1 MDHEN and CDR2 SYDVKM. This CDR3 has 13 residues.

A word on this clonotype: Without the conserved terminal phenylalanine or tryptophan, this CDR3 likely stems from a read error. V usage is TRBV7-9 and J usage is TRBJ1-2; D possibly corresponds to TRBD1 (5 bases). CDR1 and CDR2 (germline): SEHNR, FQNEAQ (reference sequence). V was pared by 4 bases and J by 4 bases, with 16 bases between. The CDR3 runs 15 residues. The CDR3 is CASSYQGGPVYGYTS. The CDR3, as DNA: TGTGCCAGCAGCTACCAGGGCGGTCCAGTCTATGGCTACACCTCC.

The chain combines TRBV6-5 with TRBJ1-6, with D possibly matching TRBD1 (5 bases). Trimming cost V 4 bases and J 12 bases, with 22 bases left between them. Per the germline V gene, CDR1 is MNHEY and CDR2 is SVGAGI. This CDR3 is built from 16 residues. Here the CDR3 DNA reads TGTGCCAGCAGTTCCCGGGGAGCCGGGGCGATTCAACCCCTCCACTTT. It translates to CASSSRGAGAIQPLHF.

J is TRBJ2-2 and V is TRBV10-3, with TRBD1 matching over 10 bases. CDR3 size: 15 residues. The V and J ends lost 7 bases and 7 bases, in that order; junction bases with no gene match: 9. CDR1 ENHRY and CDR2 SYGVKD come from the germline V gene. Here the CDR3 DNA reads TGTGCCATCAATACCGGGACAGGGGATGGCGGGGAGCTGTTTTTT. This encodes CAINTGTGDGGELFF.

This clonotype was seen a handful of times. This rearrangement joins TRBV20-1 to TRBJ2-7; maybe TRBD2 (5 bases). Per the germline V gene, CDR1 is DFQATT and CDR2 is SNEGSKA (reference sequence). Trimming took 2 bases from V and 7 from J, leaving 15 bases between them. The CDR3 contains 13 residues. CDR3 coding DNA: TGCAGTGCTAGATCCCAGTCGCCGGGGGAGCAGTACTTC. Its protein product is CSARSQSPGEQYF.

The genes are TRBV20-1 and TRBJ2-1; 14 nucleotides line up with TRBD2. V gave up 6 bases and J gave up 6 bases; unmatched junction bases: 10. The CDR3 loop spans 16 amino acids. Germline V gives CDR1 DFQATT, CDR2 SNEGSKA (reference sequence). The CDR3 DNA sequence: TGCAGTGCGAGCCTCCGGACTAGCGGGAGGATCAATGAGCAGTTCTTC. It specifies CSASLRTSGRINEQFF.

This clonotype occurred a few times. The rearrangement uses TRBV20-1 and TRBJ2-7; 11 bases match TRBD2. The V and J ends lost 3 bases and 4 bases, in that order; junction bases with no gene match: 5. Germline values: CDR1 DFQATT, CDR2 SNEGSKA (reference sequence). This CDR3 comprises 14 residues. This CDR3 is CSASLTSGSYEQYF. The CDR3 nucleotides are TGCAGTGCTAGCTTAACTAGCGGGAGTTACGAGCAGTACTTC.

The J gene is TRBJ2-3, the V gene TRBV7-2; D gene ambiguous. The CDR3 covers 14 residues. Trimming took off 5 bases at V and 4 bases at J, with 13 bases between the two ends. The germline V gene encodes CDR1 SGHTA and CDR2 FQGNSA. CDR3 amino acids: CASSPQVGPDTQYF. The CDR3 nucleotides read TGTGCCAGCAGCCCCCAAGTAGGCCCAGATACGCAGTATTTT.

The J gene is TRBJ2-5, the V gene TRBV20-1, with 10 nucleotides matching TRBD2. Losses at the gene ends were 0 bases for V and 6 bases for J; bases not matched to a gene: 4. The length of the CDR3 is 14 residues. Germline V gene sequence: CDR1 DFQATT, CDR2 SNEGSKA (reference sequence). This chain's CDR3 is CSARDSGGAKTQYF. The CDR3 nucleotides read TGCAGTGCTAGAGACAGCGGGGGGGCGAAGACCCAGTACTTC.

Here the CDR3 reads CASSPTLRGGTYEQYF. The DNA of the CDR3 is TGTGCCAGCAGCCCTACATTGAGGGGTGGCACCTACGAGCAGTACTTC. The V call is TRBV7-8, the J call TRBJ2-1; D is tentatively TRBD1 or TRBD2 (5 bases each). The end of the DNA is better explained by TRBJ2-7, so the J call may be wrong. This CDR3 is 16 amino acids long. Looked up from germline, CDR1 is SGHVS and CDR2 is FQNEAQ.

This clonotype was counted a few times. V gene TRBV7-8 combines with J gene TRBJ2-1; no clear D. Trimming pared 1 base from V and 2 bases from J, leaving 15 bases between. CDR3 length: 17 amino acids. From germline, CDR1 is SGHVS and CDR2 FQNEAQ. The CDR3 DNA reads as TGTGCCAGCAGCTTAGTATACGCTCATCAGACCTACAATGAGCAGTTCTTC. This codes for CASSLVYAHQTYNEQFF.

CDR3 protein: CASSPVTNRGGGNIQYF. CDR3 DNA sequence: TGTGCCAGCAGTCCCGTGACGAACAGGGGAGGGGGAAACATTCAGTACTTC. The V call is TRBV7-2, the J call TRBJ2-4; perhaps D is TRBD1 or TRBD2 (7 bases each). The CDR3 sequence is 17 residues long. Deletions cut 6 bases from V and 6 bases from J, with 24 bases between. Looked up from germline, CDR1 is SGHTA and CDR2 is FQGNSA. The full variable domain, its missing parts supplied by reference TRBV7-2 and TRBJ2-4, is GAGVSQSPSNKVTEKGKDVELRCDPISGHTALYWYRQSLGQGLEFLIYFQGNSAPDKSGLPSDRFSAERTGGSVSTLTIQRTQQEDSAVYLCASSPVTNRGGGNIQYFGAGTRLSVL.